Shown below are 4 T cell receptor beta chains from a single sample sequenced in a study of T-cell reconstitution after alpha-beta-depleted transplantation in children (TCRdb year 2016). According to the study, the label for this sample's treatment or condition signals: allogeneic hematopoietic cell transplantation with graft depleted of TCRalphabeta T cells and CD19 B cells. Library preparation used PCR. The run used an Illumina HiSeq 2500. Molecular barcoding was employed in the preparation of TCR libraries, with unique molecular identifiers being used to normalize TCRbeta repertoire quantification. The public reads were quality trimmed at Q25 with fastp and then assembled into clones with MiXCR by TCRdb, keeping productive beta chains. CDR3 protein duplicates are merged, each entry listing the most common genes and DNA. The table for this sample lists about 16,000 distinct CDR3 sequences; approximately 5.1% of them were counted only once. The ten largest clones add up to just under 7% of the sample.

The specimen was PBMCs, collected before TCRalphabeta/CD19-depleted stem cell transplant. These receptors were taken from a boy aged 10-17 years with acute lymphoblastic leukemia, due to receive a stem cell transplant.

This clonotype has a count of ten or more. CDR3 DNA: TGTGCCAGCAATCAACAGGGGGTGGGCTATGGCTACACCTTC. It yields the protein CASNQQGVGYGYTF. V usage is TRBV2 and J usage is TRBJ1-2, with 8 positions matching TRBD1. CDR1 SNHLY and CDR2 FYNNEI come from the germline V gene. CDR3 length equals 14 residues. Losses at the gene ends were 7 bases for V and 4 bases for J; bases not matched to a gene: 8. Together with reference TRBV2 and TRBJ1-2, the CDR3 gives the full variable domain: EPEVTQTPSHQVTQMGQEVILRCVPISNHLYFYWYRQILGQKVEFLVSFYNNEISEKSEIFDDQFSVERPDGSNFTLKIRSTKLEDSAMYFCASNQQGVGYGYTFGSGTRLTVV.

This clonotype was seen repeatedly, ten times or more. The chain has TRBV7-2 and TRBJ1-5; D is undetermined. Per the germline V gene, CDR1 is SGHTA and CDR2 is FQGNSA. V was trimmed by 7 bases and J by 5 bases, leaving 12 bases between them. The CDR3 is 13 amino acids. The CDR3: CASTSPGHQPQHF. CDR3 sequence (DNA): TGTGCCAGCACCTCACCTGGGCATCAGCCCCAGCATTTT.

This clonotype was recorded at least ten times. CDR3 in DNA: TGTGCCAGCAGCCCGGGGTCCGATACGCAGTATTTT. It is translated as CASSPGSDTQYF. The chain combines TRBV11-2 with TRBJ2-3; a possible D gene is TRBD2 (5 bases). The germline V gene has CDR1 SGHAT and CDR2 FQNNGV. The V end lost 5 bases, the J end lost 6 bases, and 9 bases lay between the germline ends. The CDR3 has 12 residues.

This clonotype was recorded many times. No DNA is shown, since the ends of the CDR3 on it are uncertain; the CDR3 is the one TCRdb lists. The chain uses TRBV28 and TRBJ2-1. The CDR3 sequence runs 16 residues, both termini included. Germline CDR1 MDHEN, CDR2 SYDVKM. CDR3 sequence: CASSSSLAASYNEQFF.